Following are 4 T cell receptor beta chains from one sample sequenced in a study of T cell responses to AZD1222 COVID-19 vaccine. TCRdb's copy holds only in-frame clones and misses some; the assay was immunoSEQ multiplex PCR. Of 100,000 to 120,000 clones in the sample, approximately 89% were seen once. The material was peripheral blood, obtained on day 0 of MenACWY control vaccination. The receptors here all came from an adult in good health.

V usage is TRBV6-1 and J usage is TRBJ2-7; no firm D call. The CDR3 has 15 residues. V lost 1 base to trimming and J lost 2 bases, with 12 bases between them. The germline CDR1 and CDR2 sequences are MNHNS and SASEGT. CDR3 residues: CASSEVVTNTYEQYF. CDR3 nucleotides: TGTGCCAGCAGTGAAGTAGTGACAAACACCTACGAGCAGTACTTC.

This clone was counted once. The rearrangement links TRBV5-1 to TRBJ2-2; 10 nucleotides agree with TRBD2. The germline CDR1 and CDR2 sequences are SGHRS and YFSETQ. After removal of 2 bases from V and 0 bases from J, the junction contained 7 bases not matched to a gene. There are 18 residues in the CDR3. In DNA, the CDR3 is TGCGCCAGCAGCTTATGGCTAGCGGGGGCCACGAACACCGGGGAGCTGTTTTTT. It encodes CASSLWLAGATNTGELFF. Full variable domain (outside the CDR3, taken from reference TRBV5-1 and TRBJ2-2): KAGVTQTPRYLIKTRGQQVTLSCSPISGHRSVSWYQQTPGQGLQFLFEYFSETQRNKGNFPGRFSGRQFSNSRSEMNVSTLELGDSALYLCASSLWLAGATNTGELFFGEGSRLTVL.

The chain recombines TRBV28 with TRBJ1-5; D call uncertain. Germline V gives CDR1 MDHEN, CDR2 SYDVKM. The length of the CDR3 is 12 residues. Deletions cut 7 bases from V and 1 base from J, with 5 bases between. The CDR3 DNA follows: TGTGCCAGCACTCAGAGCAATCAGCCCCAGCATTTT. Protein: CASTQSNQPQHF.

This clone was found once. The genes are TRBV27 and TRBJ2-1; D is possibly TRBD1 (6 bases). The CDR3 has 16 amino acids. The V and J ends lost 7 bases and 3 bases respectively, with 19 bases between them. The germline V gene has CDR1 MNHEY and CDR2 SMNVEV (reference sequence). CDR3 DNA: TGTGCCAGCACCATAGAGATGGGGGCGGGCTACAATGAGCAGTTCTTC. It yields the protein CASTIEMGAGYNEQFF.